One sample yielded the 7 T cell receptor beta chains listed below, sequenced in a study of post-analysis software for immune sequencing data. Prepared TCR beta cDNA libraries contained unique molecular identifiers. TCRdb independently ran MiXCR on the PCR reads; one entry per CDR3 protein. The sample has 450,000 to 650,000 distinct CDR3 sequences; 44% are singletons. Their target antigens are unknown. The study's findings and limits: A handful of TRBV segments were significantly more frequent in patients than in controls. TRBV5-6, TRBV5-1 and TRBV20-1 were among these segments.

The sample comprised blood. These receptors were collected from a girl between 10 and 17 years old with multiple sclerosis.

The CDR3 sequence is CASNTRPNEQFF. CDR3 sequence (DNA): TGCGCCAGCAATACTAGGCCCAATGAGCAGTTCTTC. The chain has TRBV4-1 and TRBJ2-1, with a possible D match to TRBD2 (5 bases). The CDR3 is 12 residues long. Germline CDR1 is MGHRA and CDR2 is YSYEKL. The V end was cut by 7 bases, the J end by 6 bases, with 10 bases between.

The sample holds many counts of this clonotype. The chain links TRBV7-2 to TRBJ2-5; D ambiguous. The V end lost 6 bases, the J end lost 4 bases, and 12 bases lay between the germline ends. The CDR3 has 13 residues. Germline-derived CDR1 and CDR2 are SGHTA and FQGNSA. The CDR3 sequence is CASSQTWGETQYF. CDR3 coding DNA: TGTGCCAGCAGTCAAACCTGGGGAGAGACCCAGTACTTC.

The V call is TRBV5-1, the J call TRBJ2-1; no reliable D call. The germline CDR1 and CDR2 sequences are SGHRS and YFSETQ. Trimming removed 4 bases from V and 8 bases from J, with 10 bases in between. This CDR3 region has 12 residues. The CDR3 sequence is CASSPRLDEQFF. CDR3 coding DNA: TGCGCCAGCAGCCCCAGGTTAGATGAGCAGTTCTTC. The complete variable domain, with remaining parts taken from reference TRBV5-1 and TRBJ2-1, reads KAGVTQTPRYLIKTRGQQVTLSCSPISGHRSVSWYQQTPGQGLQFLFEYFSETQRNKGNFPGRFSGRQFSNSRSEMNVSTLELGDSALYLCASSPRLDEQFFGPGTRLTVL.

This chain joins TRBV9 and TRBJ1-2, with D possibly matching TRBD1 (6 bases). There are 16 residues in the CDR3. Trimming cost V 5 bases and J 1 base, with 18 bases left between them. CDR1 and CDR2 (germline): SGDLS, YYNGEE. The CDR3 region has the DNA TGTGCCAGCAGACGGATTGGGACACTCAGTAACTATGGCTACACCTTC. It yields the protein CASRRIGTLSNYGYTF.

The chain is built from TRBV29-1 and TRBJ2-1; D perhaps matches TRBD1 (6 bases). The germline V gene has CDR1 SQVTM and CDR2 ANQGSEA. The CDR3 has 14 amino acids. V dropped 4 bases and J dropped 3 bases, with 13 bases sitting between them. The CDR3: CSVGQHRDYNEQFF. CDR3 nucleotides: TGCAGCGTTGGCCAACACAGGGACTACAATGAGCAGTTCTTC.

In regard to this clonotype: One end of the junction is discordant with germline, which a read error may explain. The chain carries TRBV12-3 or TRBV12-4 and TRBJ2-3; D remains ambiguous. This CDR3 has 16 amino acids. CDR3 nucleotide sequence: TGTGCCAGCAGTTTAGCGCAGCCCTCTTGGCCAGATGCGCAGTATTTT. Translating it yields CASSLAQPSWPDAQYF.

The genes are TRBV10-3 and TRBJ2-5, with 7 bases identical to TRBD1. V trimming: 3 bases; J trimming: 11 bases; junction bases outside the gene matches: 12. This CDR3 spans 14 amino acids. Germline V gene sequence: CDR1 ENHRY, CDR2 SYGVKD. The CDR3 protein is CAISEAGTANEQYF. The CDR3 DNA is TGTGCCATCAGTGAAGCCGGGACAGCAAATGAGCAGTACTTC.